The 6 T cell receptor beta chains below all came from one sample that was sequenced in a study of blood T cell repertoires in COVID-19. Produced via immunoSEQ multiplex PCR; TCRdb's table is partial and in-frame only. The table records over 140,000 clones, roughly 73% of them present only once. The sample taken for sequencing was peripheral blood. These receptors all stem from a woman aged 45-65 years with active or convalescent COVID-19.

This clone is a singleton in its sample. The chain links TRBV28 to TRBJ1-2; 7 bases fit TRBD1. The CDR3 consists of 14 residues. V was pared by 8 bases and J by 0 bases, with 6 bases of the junction left unmatched. Looked up from germline, CDR1 is MDHEN and CDR2 is SYDVKM. The chain's CDR3 is CASGRGTANYGYTF. The CDR3 bases are TGTGCCAGCGGAAGGGGGACAGCTAACTATGGCTACACCTTC.

This chain uses TRBV19 with TRBJ1-1; maybe TRBD1 (5 bases). The CDR3 is 16 residues long. V dropped 2 bases and J dropped 4 bases, with 17 bases sitting between them. Germline lookup yields CDR1 LNHDA and CDR2 SQIVND (reference sequence). The CDR3 reads CASSIPQGRRGTEAFF. The DNA for the CDR3 is TGTGCCAGTAGTATACCCCAGGGTAGGAGAGGCACTGAAGCTTTCTTT. Combining the CDR3 with reference TRBV19 and TRBJ1-1 gives the whole variable domain DGGITQSPKYLFRKEGQNVTLSCEQNLNHDAMYWYRQDPGQGLRLIYYSQIVNDFQKGDIAEGYSVSREKKESFPLTVTSAQKNPTAFYLCASSIPQGRRGTEAFFGQGTRLTVV.

This chain joins TRBV29-1 and TRBJ1-4, with a tentative D call TRBD1 (6 bases). Germline V gene lookup returns CDR1 SQVTM and CDR2 ANQGSEA. Trimming pared 6 bases from V and 3 bases from J, leaving 14 bases between. The CDR3 has 14 amino acids. CDR3 amino acids: CSVQTQGANEKLFF. CDR3 sequence (DNA): TGCAGCGTCCAAACACAGGGCGCTAATGAAAAACTGTTTTTT. Using reference TRBV29-1 and TRBJ1-4 for the parts outside the CDR3, the full variable domain is SAVISQKPSRDICQRGTSLTIQCQVDSQVTMMFWYRQQPGQSLTLIATANQGSEATYESGFVIDKFPISRPNLTFSTLTVSNMSPEDSSIYLCSVQTQGANEKLFFGSGTQLSVL.

This chain uses TRBV7-8 with TRBJ2-3; D gene uncertain. V was cut by 1 base and J by 2 bases, with 7 bases left in between. There are 14 residues in the CDR3. Germline V CDR1 and CDR2: SGHVS, FQNEAQ. The DNA for the CDR3 is TGTGCCAGCAGCTTAGGTAGCAACACAGATACGCAGTATTTT. Translation gives CASSLGSNTDTQYF.

The gene calls are TRBV9 and TRBJ2-7; TRBD2 matches at 10 bases. Germline V lookup: CDR1 SGDLS, CDR2 YYNGEE. The CDR3 runs to 14 residues. V gave up 0 bases and J gave up 7 bases; unmatched junction bases: 4. For the CDR3, the DNA is TGTGCCAGCAGCGTAGAAGCGGGGGGGCGTGAGCAGTACTTC. Protein sequence: CASSVEAGGREQYF.

This chain joins TRBV27 and TRBJ2-7; TRBD2 matches 10 bases. V gave up 5 bases and J gave up 0 bases; unmatched junction bases: 13. The V gene's germline CDR1 is MNHEY and CDR2 SMNVEV (reference sequence). This CDR3 has 18 amino acids. The CDR3 is CASSPAAGTSERSYEQYF. The CDR3 DNA reads as TGTGCCAGCAGTCCCGCGGCCGGGACTAGCGAACGCTCCTACGAGCAGTACTTC.